The 28 T cell receptor beta chains given below trace back to one sample, sequenced in a study of shared clonotypes between healthy human individuals. Libraries were prepared by immunoSEQ multiplex PCR; TCRdb keeps only in-frame clonotypes and omits some of them. The sample yields 2,100,000 or so clones, approximately 94% seen once. The sequenced material came from naive CD4+ T cells sorted from blood. Subset reported: CD45RA+ positively selected. The source is a man aged 18 to 30 in good health.

This chain connects TRBV4-3 to TRBJ2-3; D is ambiguous. CDR3 size: 14 residues. Germline CDR1 is LGHNA and CDR2 is YSLEER. The V end lost 0 bases, the J end lost 8 bases, and 12 bases lay between the germline ends. CDR3 in amino acids: CASSQDEALRTQYF. The CDR3, as DNA: TGCGCCAGCAGCCAAGATGAGGCCCTCCGTACGCAGTATTTT.

The J gene is TRBJ2-3, the V gene TRBV9, with 9 positions matching TRBD2. This CDR3 region has 15 residues. Per the germline V gene, CDR1 is SGDLS and CDR2 is YYNGEE. J gave up 7 bases and V 3 bases, and 9 bases lay outside the gene matches. CDR3 amino acids: CASSDERGVRNTQYF. The CDR3 region has the DNA TGTGCCAGCAGCGATGAGCGGGGGGTTCGGAATACGCAGTATTTT.

The V call is TRBV25-1, the J call TRBJ1-2, with 11 bases lining up with TRBD1. The CDR3 has 13 amino acids. Germline V gene data show CDR1 as MGHDK and CDR2 as SYGVNS. With 7 bases clipped from V and 7 bases from J, the junction kept 5 bases outside the gene matches. CDR3 region: CASTSDRGLGYTF. CDR3 DNA sequence: TGTGCCAGCACTTCGGACAGGGGGCTTGGCTACACCTTC.

Note on this clone: This same CDR3 is encoded by further DNA sequences in the sample. V usage is TRBV9 and J usage is TRBJ1-3; D ambiguous. Germline lookup yields CDR1 SGDLS and CDR2 YYNGEE. CDR3 length: 13 residues. Between the trimmed V and J ends, which lost 7 bases and 0 bases, there was a span of 8 bases. CDR3 DNA sequence: TGTGCCAGCTCCGTAAGCTCTGGAAACACCATATATTTT. Translating it yields CASSVSSGNTIYF.

V and J are TRBV10-3 and TRBJ2-7; TRBD2 matches at 7 bases. The germline gives CDR1 ENHRY, CDR2 SYGVKD. The CDR3 contains 14 residues. The V and J ends lost 7 bases and 5 bases, in that order; junction bases with no gene match: 11. The CDR3 protein is CAINLGLGSDEQYF. In DNA form, the CDR3 reads TGTGCCATCAACCTCGGACTAGGCAGCGACGAGCAGTACTTC.

V is TRBV9 and J is TRBJ2-1; 9 bases agree with TRBD2. Looked up from germline, CDR1 is SGDLS and CDR2 is YYNGEE. This CDR3 has 18 residues. Trimming took 0 bases from V and 5 from J; bases not matched to a gene: 12. CDR3 nucleotides: TGTGCCAGCAGCGTAGATTTTGGCGGACTAGCGTTGAACAATGAGCAGTTCTTC. Translated, it gives CASSVDFGGLALNNEQFF.

This chain connects TRBV2 to TRBJ2-3; 8 bases are a match to TRBD2. CDR1 is SNHLY, CDR2 FYNNEI, per germline. The CDR3 is made up of 16 amino acids. V gave up 2 bases and J gave up 1 base; unmatched junction bases: 5. The CDR3 nucleotides read TGTGCCAGCAGTGAAATGCGGGGGGTCCGCACAGATACGCAGTATTTT. It codes for CASSEMRGVRTDTQYF.

The chain is built from TRBV7-2 and TRBJ2-2, with 7 bases identical to TRBD2. V gave up 6 bases and J gave up 1 base; unmatched junction bases: 2. Per germline, CDR1 SGHTA and CDR2 FQGNSA. This CDR3 is built from 14 residues. The DNA of the CDR3 is TGTGCCAGCAGACTAGCGCAGAACACCGGGGAGCTGTTTTTT. It translates to CASRLAQNTGELFF.

The CDR3 loop is CASSPSEGGWDEQYF. As DNA, the CDR3 is TGCGCCAGCAGCCCGTCCGAGGGGGGCTGGGACGAGCAGTACTTC. This sequence joins TRBV4-1 and TRBJ2-7; possibly TRBD1 or TRBD2 for D (6 bases each). V shed 4 bases and J shed 5 bases, with 18 bases lying between them. This CDR3 is 15 amino acids long. CDR1 is MGHRA and CDR2 is YSYEKL in the germline V gene.

The CDR3 is CASSPTLLLGPKNEQFF. The CDR3 DNA reads as TGTGCCAGCAGCCCAACCCTCCTTCTAGGGCCAAAGAATGAGCAGTTCTTC. The V and J genes are TRBV7-2 and TRBJ2-1; D gene uncertain. With 5 bases removed from V and 7 bases from J, the gap between germline ends came to 24 bases. The CDR3 extends over 17 amino acids. The germline V gene encodes CDR1 SGHTA and CDR2 FQGNSA.

The DNA of the CDR3 is TGCGCCAGCAGCTCAGCGGGGGGGCCGGAGACCCAGTACTTC. Its translation is CASSSAGGPETQYF. The chain employs TRBV5-1 and TRBJ2-5, with TRBD2 matching over 10 bases. CDR1 is SGHRS and CDR2 is YFSETQ in the germline V gene. The CDR3 is made up of 14 amino acids. Trimming cost V 3 bases and J 5 bases; bases outside gene matches: 4.

Concerning this clone itself: This sample also contains other DNA sequences that code for the same CDR3. V usage is TRBV28 and J usage is TRBJ2-3; TRBD1 agrees at 7 bases. V lost 5 bases to trimming and J lost 3 bases; unmatched junction nucleotides: 5. The CDR3 extends over 14 amino acids. Germline CDR1 MDHEN, CDR2 SYDVKM. CDR3 amino acids: CASSRDRRTDTQYF. The CDR3 bases are TGTGCCAGCAGTAGGGACAGAAGGACAGATACGCAGTATTTT.

The genes are TRBV2 and TRBJ2-4, with D tentatively TRBD1 or TRBD2 (5 bases each). Trimming removed 8 bases from V and 8 bases from J, with 13 bases in between. The CDR3 extends over 12 amino acids. From germline, CDR1 is SNHLY and CDR2 FYNNEI. CDR3 nucleotides: TGTGCCAGCGCTCGGGAAGGGGACATTCAGTACTTC. It is translated as CASAREGDIQYF.

V and J are TRBV27 and TRBJ2-7, with D perhaps TRBD1 (5 bases). From germline, CDR1 is MNHEY and CDR2 SMNVEV (reference sequence). V lost 3 bases, J lost 0 bases, and 9 bases lay in between. The CDR3 loop spans 14 amino acids. The CDR3, as DNA: TGTGCCAGCAGTTTTGGGGCCGCCTCCTACGAGCAGTACTTC. Translating gives CASSFGAASYEQYF.

This clone was recorded once. The genes are TRBV7-3 and TRBJ2-1, with no clear D. Trimming stripped 2 bases from V and 0 bases from J, with 8 bases between. The CDR3 sequence is 15 residues long. Germline V CDR1 and CDR2: SGHTA, FQGTGA. CDR3 amino acids: CASSLAVSSYNEQFF. The CDR3 DNA follows: TGTGCCAGCAGCTTAGCAGTCTCCTCCTACAATGAGCAGTTCTTC. The full variable domain, rest sourced from reference TRBV7-3 and TRBJ2-1, is GAGVSQTPSNKVTEKGKYVELRCDPISGHTALYWYRQSLGQGPEFLIYFQGTGAADDSGLPNDRFFAVRPEGSVSTLKIQRTERGDSAVYLCASSLAVSSYNEQFFGPGTRLTVL.

Only one count was recorded for this clone. The junction and the germline gene differ at one end; a read error may be behind it. The rearrangement joins TRBV6-5 to TRBJ2-1; 12 bases agree with TRBD2. The germline V gene encodes CDR1 MNHEY and CDR2 SVGAGI. This CDR3 spans 15 amino acids. The CDR3 protein is CASKNHRTSGNGEIF. The CDR3, as DNA: TGTGCCAGCAAAAATCACCGGACTAGCGGGAATGGGGAAATCTTC.

This chain uses TRBV27 with TRBJ2-7, with TRBD2 matching over 12 bases. CDR1 MNHEY and CDR2 SMNVEV come from the germline V gene (reference sequence). CDR3 length: 15 residues. With V trimmed by 6 bases and J by 1 base, 4 bases remained unmatched. The CDR3 here is CASSGGTSGSYEQYF. The CDR3 coding sequence is TGTGCCAGCAGCGGCGGGACTAGCGGGTCCTACGAGCAGTACTTC.

The chain couples TRBV5-8 to TRBJ2-7; tentatively, D is TRBD2 (6 bases). This CDR3 contains 13 residues. The germline V and J ends were trimmed by 10 bases and 2 bases, with 16 bases remaining between them. Germline assignment: CDR1 SGHTS and CDR2 YDEGEE. The CDR3: CAGGVSGPYEQYF. The CDR3 nucleotides are TGTGCCGGAGGGGTCTCAGGTCCCTACGAGCAGTACTTC.

The V gene is TRBV27, the J gene TRBJ2-7; 7 bases are shared with TRBD2. Losses at the gene ends were 6 bases for V and 2 bases for J; bases not matched to a gene: 10. The germline gives CDR1 MNHEY, CDR2 SMNVEV (reference sequence). The CDR3 consists of 15 residues. CDR3 in amino acids: CASSSPLGGTYEQYF. The CDR3 DNA reads as TGTGCCAGCAGCTCCCCCTTGGGGGGGACCTACGAGCAGTACTTC.

This clone was observed a single time. The rearrangement uses TRBV4-3 and TRBJ2-3, with D perhaps TRBD2 (6 bases). CDR1 and CDR2 from the germline V gene are LGHNA and YSLEER. The CDR3 sequence is 20 residues long. With 0 bases removed from V and 0 bases from J, the gap between germline ends came to 22 bases. The CDR3 here is CASSQDTGTGGRTSTDTQYF. CDR3 coding DNA: TGCGCCAGCAGCCAAGATACGGGGACTGGCGGAAGAACTAGCACAGATACGCAGTATTTT.

The V gene is TRBV27, the J gene TRBJ1-6; D ambiguous. The CDR3 consists of 15 residues. Germline CDR1 MNHEY, CDR2 SMNVEV (reference sequence). The germline V and J ends were trimmed by 1 base and 7 bases, with 11 bases remaining between them. This CDR3 is CASSLLAGTNSPLHF. Here the CDR3 DNA reads TGTGCCAGCAGTTTATTGGCAGGCACCAATTCACCCCTCCACTTT.

This clone appeared a single time. This chain uses TRBV2 with TRBJ2-7, with 11 nucleotides matching TRBD1. Per the germline V gene, CDR1 is SNHLY and CDR2 is FYNNEI. The CDR3 length is 13 residues. Trimming at V came to 9 bases and at J to 4 bases, leaving 5 bases not matched to a gene. The CDR3 loop is CARGQGASYEQYF. The CDR3, as DNA: TGTGCCAGAGGACAGGGGGCTTCTTACGAGCAGTACTTC.

The J gene is TRBJ2-1, the V gene TRBV10-2; possibly TRBD2 for D (6 bases). Germline V gene lookup returns CDR1 WSHSY and CDR2 SAAADI. The CDR3 consists of 16 residues. The V end lost 6 bases, the J end lost 0 bases, and 15 bases lay between the germline ends. In DNA form, the CDR3 reads TGCGCCAGCAGGGATCAGGGACTTAGCTCCTACAATGAGCAGTTCTTC. It encodes CASRDQGLSSYNEQFF.

This chain connects TRBV7-8 to TRBJ2-2; 10 bases fit TRBD2. Germline V lookup: CDR1 SGHVS, CDR2 FQNEAQ. CDR3 length: 16 residues. Trimming cost V 6 bases and J 0 bases; bases outside gene matches: 4. CDR3 DNA sequence: TGTGCCAGCAGTCGGACTAGCGGTACGAACACCGGGGAGCTGTTTTTT. Protein product: CASSRTSGTNTGELFF.

V is TRBV6-5 and J is TRBJ2-1; 8 nucleotides agree with TRBD2. The CDR3 has 13 amino acids. V gave up 6 bases and J gave up 4 bases; unmatched junction bases: 2. Germline values: CDR1 MNHEY, CDR2 SVGAGI. DNA for the CDR3: TGTGCCAGCAGGGCTAGCGGGTACAATGAGCAGTTCTTC. This encodes CASRASGYNEQFF.

This chain links TRBV11-3 with TRBJ2-1; 8 bases are a match to TRBD2. Trimming removed 5 bases from V and 5 bases from J; junction bases left unmatched: 11. The V gene's germline CDR1 is SGHNT and CDR2 YENEEA. CDR3 length: 16 amino acids. CDR3 coding DNA: TGTGCCAGCAGCCCAAGCCCGGGACTAGGCAACAATGAGCAGTTCTTC. Translating gives CASSPSPGLGNNEQFF.

The J gene is TRBJ2-7, the V gene TRBV18; 7 bases match TRBD2. The CDR3 consists of 15 residues. V dropped 3 bases and J dropped 2; count of bases not matched to a gene: 7. Germline CDR1 is KGHSH and CDR2 is LQKENI. The CDR3 is CASSPKAGVPYEQYF. The DNA of the CDR3 is TGTGCCAGCTCACCGAAGGCGGGAGTCCCCTACGAGCAGTACTTC.

The rearrangement uses TRBV7-9 and TRBJ2-3, with a weak D call TRBD1 (5 bases). The CDR3 has 14 amino acids. V lost 2 bases, J lost 0 bases, and 6 bases lay in between. Germline values: CDR1 SEHNR, CDR2 FQNEAQ (reference sequence). For the CDR3, the DNA is TGTGCCAGCAGCTTACAGGGCAGCACAGATACGCAGTATTTT. It is translated as CASSLQGSTDTQYF.